The rows below give T cell receptor beta chains drawn from one sample of a study of blood T cell repertoires in COVID-19. Sequencing was performed with immunoSEQ multiplex PCR; in TCRdb, only in-frame clones are kept and a portion is missing. The sample holds about 310,000 clones; around 86% are singletons and the top ten take 1%. The sample was peripheral blood. These receptors all come from a man in his forties or fifties with active or convalescent COVID-19. CDR3s leave out the opening cysteine and the closing phenylalanine or tryptophan.

J,V,CDR3
TRBJ2-7,TRBV29-1,SAEGENYEQY
TRBJ1-1,TRBV2,ASSEGRGRIEAF
TRBJ2-1,TRBV11-2,ASSLTLAGDEQF
TRBJ1-1,TRBV27,ASSSDVQGHTEAF
TRBJ1-4,TRBV19,ASSIGTGRGTNEKLF
TRBJ1-1,TRBV29-1,SVEPLPGGNTEAF
TRBJ2-1,TRBV7-2,ASSLNSGGPTLWNEQF
TRBJ2-3,TRBV7-3,ASSLGGTSLSHTQY
TRBJ1-2,TRBV4-2,ASSQDNRQNNYGYT
TRBJ2-5,TRBV10-3,AISVTSGETQY
TRBJ2-1,TRBV4-3,ASSQDPVAGGTNEQF
TRBJ1-2,TRBV5-1,ASSLGVVMESYT
TRBJ2-3,TRBV21-1,ASSRKWGGQGLDTQY
TRBJ2-1,TRBV28,ASSTGTVNEQF
TRBJ2-1,TRBV23-1,ASSQSSRPSYNEQF
TRBJ2-2,TRBV24-1,ATSDSGQGSTGELF
TRBJ1-2,TRBV29-1,SVGMENYGYT
TRBJ2-5,TRBV5-6,ASSSPGETQETQY
TRBJ1-1,TRBV11-2,ASTLTGTDLEAF
TRBJ1-6,TRBV28,ASSLPGEGRGGRSPLH
TRBJ2-3,TRBV7-2,ASSLVGGARTDTQY
TRBJ1-4,TRBV28,ASKPGHLNEKLF
TRBJ2-3,TRBV7-2,ASSFLRGTTDTQY
TRBJ1-6,TRBV28,ASTSGGSSYNSPLH
TRBJ2-7,TRBV5-6,ASGRTGVHEQY
TRBJ1-5,TRBV6-6,ASSKDTYSNQPQH
TRBJ1-1,TRBV18,ASSSTGDVENTEAF
TRBJ2-7,TRBV6-5,ASSYSGTAYEQY
TRBJ2-4,TRBV6-5,ASSYTSGSGANIQY
TRBJ2-7,TRBV6-2/TRBV6-3,ASSYSLLYEQY
TRBJ1-2,TRBV6-5,ASSYSTGGARGYT
TRBJ2-6,TRBV30,AWSPAGANVLT
TRBJ1-2,TRBV19,ASSIAGTGFYGYT
TRBJ1-5,TRBV28,ASSLLLKPQH
TRBJ1-1,TRBV19,ASSMSLGGWPKNTEAF
TRBJ1-1,TRBV23-1,ASSQSYPRDRRLENTEAF
TRBJ1-1,TRBV3-1/TRBV3-2,ASSHPLTNEAF
TRBJ1-3,TRBV7-2,ASSPRGLVSGNTIY
TRBJ1-1,TRBV6-5,ASSYSRTGPTEAF
TRBJ1-2,TRBV18,ASSPQGTDPNYGYT
TRBJ1-1,TRBV6-2/TRBV6-3,ASSLDGGQMNTEAF
TRBJ1-1,TRBV12-3/TRBV12-4,ASRSTGPEAF
TRBJ2-5,TRBV2,ASSRSGHKETQY
TRBJ2-7,TRBV2,ASSPLAGGSYEQY
TRBJ1-4,TRBV6-5,ASKLQTNEKLF
TRBJ1-2,TRBV27,ASSLNFPGPGGYT
TRBJ2-3,TRBV7-3,ASSLTGSTDTQY
TRBJ2-1,TRBV14,ASSQRRQGFSVDEQF